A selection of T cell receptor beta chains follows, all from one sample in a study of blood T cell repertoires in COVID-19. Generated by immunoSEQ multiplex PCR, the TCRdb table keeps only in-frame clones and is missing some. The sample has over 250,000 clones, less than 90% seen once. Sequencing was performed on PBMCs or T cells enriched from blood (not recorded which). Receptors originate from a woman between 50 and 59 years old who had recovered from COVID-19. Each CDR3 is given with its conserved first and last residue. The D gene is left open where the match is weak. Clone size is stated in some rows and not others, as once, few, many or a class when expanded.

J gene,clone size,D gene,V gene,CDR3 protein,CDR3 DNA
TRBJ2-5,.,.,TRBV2,CASRTLLWETQYF,TGTGCCAGCAGGACTCTGCTGTGGGAGACCCAGTACTTC
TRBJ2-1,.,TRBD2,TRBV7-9,CASSLGGRVGDEQFF,TGTGCCAGCAGCTTAGGCGGGAGGGTCGGGGATGAGCAGTTCTTC
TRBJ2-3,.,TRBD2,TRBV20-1,CSASAASRGADTQYF,TGCAGTGCTAGTGCGGCCAGCCGGGGGGCAGATACGCAGTATTTT
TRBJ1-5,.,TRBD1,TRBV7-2,CASRVTGEGNQPQHF,TGTGCCAGCAGAGTAACAGGGGAGGGCAATCAGCCCCAGCATTTT
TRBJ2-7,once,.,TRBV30,CAWSVVTRVREQYF,TGTGCCTGGAGTGTCGTGACCAGGGTCCGGGAGCAGTACTTC
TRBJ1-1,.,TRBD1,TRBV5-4,CASSKDRLNTEAFF,TGTGCCAGCAGCAAGGACAGGTTGAACACTGAAGCTTTCTTT
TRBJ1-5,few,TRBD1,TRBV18,CASSLDRDQPQHF,TGTGCCAGCTCCCTGGACAGGGATCAGCCCCAGCATTTT
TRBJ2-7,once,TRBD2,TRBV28,CASSSLSGGRVEQYF,TGTGCCAGCAGTTCCTTGTCTGGCGGGAGAGTCGAGCAGTACTTC
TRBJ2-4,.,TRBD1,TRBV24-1,CATSETGTGVAKNIQYF,TGTGCCACCAGTGAAACCGGGACAGGGGTAGCCAAAAACATTCAGTACTTC
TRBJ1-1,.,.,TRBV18,CASSPRQGDNTEAFF,TGTGCCAGCTCACCAAGGCAGGGCGATAACACTGAAGCTTTCTTT
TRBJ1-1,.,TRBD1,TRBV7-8,CASSPRTGLSAEAFF,TGTGCCAGCAGCCCTCGGACAGGGCTATCCGCTGAAGCTTTCTTT
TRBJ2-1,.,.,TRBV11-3,CASSLEFGSKTNNEQFF,TGTGCCAGCAGCTTAGAATTTGGGAGTAAAACAAACAATGAGCAGTTCTTC
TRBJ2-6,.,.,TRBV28,CASNSLGGANVLTF,TGTGCCAGCAACAGCCTCGGCGGGGCCAACGTCCTGACTTTC
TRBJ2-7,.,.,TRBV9,CASSVGGGVSYEQYF,TGTGCCAGCAGCGTAGGGGGCGGGGTCTCCTACGAGCAGTACTTC
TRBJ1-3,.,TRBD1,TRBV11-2,CASSQDRETYSGNTIYF,TGTGCCAGCAGCCAGGACAGGGAAACCTACTCTGGAAACACCATATATTTT
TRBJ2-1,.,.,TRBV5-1,CASSLVYGEQFF,TGCGCCAGCAGCTTGGTGTACGGTGAGCAGTTCTTC
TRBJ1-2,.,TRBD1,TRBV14,CASSQERRRDRVRYGYTF,TGTGCCAGCAGCCAAGAGAGACGGCGGGACAGGGTTCGTTATGGCTACACCTTC
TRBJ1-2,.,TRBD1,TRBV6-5,CASSYQGGLRNYGYTF,TGTGCCAGCAGTTATCAGGGGGGACTGAGAAACTATGGCTACACCTTC
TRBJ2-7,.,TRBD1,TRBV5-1,CASTRDPGQSSYEQYF,TGCGCCAGCACCCGAGACCCGGGACAGAGCTCCTACGAGCAGTACTTC
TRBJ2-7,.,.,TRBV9,CASSLTQSSYEQYF,TGTGCCAGCAGCCTGACTCAATCTTCCTACGAGCAGTACTTC
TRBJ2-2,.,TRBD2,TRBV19,CASTSGTSLTGELFF,TGTGCCAGTACTTCCGGGACTAGCTTAACCGGGGAGCTGTTTTTT
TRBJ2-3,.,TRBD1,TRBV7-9,CASSRDRGGTDTQYF,TGTGCCAGCAGCCGAGACAGGGGTGGCACAGATACGCAGTATTTT
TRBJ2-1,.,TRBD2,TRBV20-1,CSASALTSGRLNEQFF,TGCAGTGCTAGTGCCTTGACTAGCGGGAGGTTGAATGAGCAGTTCTTC
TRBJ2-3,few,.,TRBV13,CASSSYSGRSTDTQYF,TGTGCCAGCAGCTCCTATAGCGGCAGGTCGACAGATACGCAGTATTTT
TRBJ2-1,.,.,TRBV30,CAWKWGWGEQFF,TGTGCCTGGAAGTGGGGCTGGGGTGAGCAGTTCTTC
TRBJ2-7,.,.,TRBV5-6,CASSLGPSRSYEQYF,TGTGCCAGCAGCTTGGGCCCTAGTCGATCCTACGAGCAGTACTTC
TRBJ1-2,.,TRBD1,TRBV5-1,CASSRTGGYGYTF,TGCGCCAGCAGCCGGACAGGGGGCTATGGCTACACCTTC
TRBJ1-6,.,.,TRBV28,CASSTRGGPNSPLHF,TGTGCCAGCTCGACCCGTGGGGGCCCTAATTCACCCCTCCACTTT
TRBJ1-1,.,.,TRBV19,CASSDSLGVTEAFF,TGTGCCAGTAGTGACAGTTTAGGGGTCACTGAAGCTTTCTTT
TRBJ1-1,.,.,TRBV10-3,CAISVGENTEAFF,TGTGCCATCAGTGTGGGAGAAAACACTGAAGCTTTCTTT
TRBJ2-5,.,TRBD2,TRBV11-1,CASSESGSRWETQYF,TGTGCCAGCAGCGAAAGCGGGAGTCGATGGGAGACCCAGTACTTC
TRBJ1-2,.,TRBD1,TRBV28,CASIQRQGYGYTF,TGTGCCAGCATCCAAAGACAGGGTTACGGCTACACCTTC
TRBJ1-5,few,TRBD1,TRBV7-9,CASSFQGAHQPQHF,TGTGCCAGCAGCTTCCAGGGGGCCCATCAGCCCCAGCATTTT
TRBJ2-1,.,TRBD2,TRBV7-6,CASSLGLAGGVFYNEQFF,TGTGCCAGCAGCTTAGGTTTAGCGGGAGGAGTCTTCTACAATGAGCAGTTCTTC
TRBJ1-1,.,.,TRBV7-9,CASSLQGHKNTEAFF,TGTGCCAGCAGCTTACAGGGACACAAGAACACTGAAGCTTTCTTT
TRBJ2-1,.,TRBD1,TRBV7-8,CASSLEAGQGYNEQFF,TGTGCCAGCAGCTTAGAAGCGGGACAGGGGTACAATGAGCAGTTCTTC
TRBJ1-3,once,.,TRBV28,CASSLRLAGGGNTIYF,TGTGCCAGCAGTTTACGGCTGGCGGGTGGTGGAAACACCATATATTTT
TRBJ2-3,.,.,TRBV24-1,CATSLPGEGTDTQYF,TGTGCCACCAGTCTCCCAGGGGAGGGGACAGATACGCAGTATTTT
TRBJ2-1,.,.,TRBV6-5,CASSYDTVTYNEQFF,TGTGCCAGCAGTTACGACACTGTTACATACAATGAGCAGTTCTTC
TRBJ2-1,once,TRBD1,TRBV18,CASSPPGTGLTNEQFF,TGTGCCAGCTCACCCCCCGGGACAGGGTTGACCAATGAGCAGTTCTTC
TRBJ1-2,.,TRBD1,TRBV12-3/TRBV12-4,CASSYRGYGYTF,TGTGCCAGCAGTTACAGGGGGTATGGCTACACCTTC
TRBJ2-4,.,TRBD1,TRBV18,CASSPDRGAPAWYF,TGTGCCAGCTCACCTGACAGGGGAGCGCCGGCTTGGTACTTC
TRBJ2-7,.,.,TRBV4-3,CASSQVAASYEQYF,TGCGCCAGCAGCCAAGTTGCGGCCTCCTACGAGCAGTACTTC
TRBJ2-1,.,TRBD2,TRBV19,CASSVLAGNEQFF,TGTGCCAGTAGTGTTCTAGCGGGCAATGAGCAGTTCTTC
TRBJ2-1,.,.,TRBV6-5,CASSYRSSYNEQFF,TGTGCCAGCAGTTACAGGAGCTCCTACAATGAGCAGTTCTTC
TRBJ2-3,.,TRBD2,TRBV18,CASSPLGMREVTDTQYF,TGTGCCAGCTCACCACTGGGCATGCGGGAGGTCACAGATACGCAGTATTTT
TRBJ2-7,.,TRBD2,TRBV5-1,CASSLEAGGPEQYF,TGCGCCAGCAGCTTGGAAGCGGGGGGCCCCGAGCAGTACTTC
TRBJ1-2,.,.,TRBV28,CASSLTRPVYGYTF,TGTGCCAGCAGTTTAACGCGGCCCGTCTATGGCTACACCTTC
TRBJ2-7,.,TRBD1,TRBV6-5,CASSYGTGGYEQYF,TGTGCCAGCAGTTACGGGACAGGGGGCTACGAGCAGTACTTC
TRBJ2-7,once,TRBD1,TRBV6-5,CASSYSSDRAEQYF,TGTGCCAGCAGTTACTCGTCGGACAGGGCCGAGCAGTACTTC
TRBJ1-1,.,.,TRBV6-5,CASTSGGTEAFF,TGTGCCAGCACTTCCGGGGGGACTGAAGCTTTCTTT
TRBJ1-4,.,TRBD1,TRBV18,CASSPGRGPEKLFF,TGTGCCAGCTCACCGGGAAGGGGGCCTGAAAAACTGTTTTTT
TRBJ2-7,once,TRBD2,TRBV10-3,CAISESGTSLSYEQYF,TGTGCCATCAGTGAGTCCGGGACTAGCCTCTCCTACGAGCAGTACTTC
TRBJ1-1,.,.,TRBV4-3,CASSQDSDTEAFF,TGCGCCAGCAGCCAAGATAGTGACACTGAAGCTTTCTTT
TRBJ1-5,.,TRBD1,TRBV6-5,CASRRGQGAQPQHF,TGTGCCAGCAGGAGGGGACAGGGTGCTCAGCCCCAGCATTTT
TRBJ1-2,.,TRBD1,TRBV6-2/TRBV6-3,CASSYNRQGGYGYTF,TGTGCCAGCAGTTACAACCGACAGGGAGGCTATGGCTACACCTTC
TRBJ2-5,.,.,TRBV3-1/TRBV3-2,CASSQLEAPPGETQYF,TGTGCCAGCAGCCAACTGGAAGCACCACCGGGTGAGACCCAGTACTTC
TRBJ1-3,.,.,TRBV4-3,CASSQRHRERSGNTIYF,TGCGCCAGCAGCCAAAGACACAGGGAGCGCTCTGGAAACACCATATATTTT
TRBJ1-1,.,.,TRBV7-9,CASSLVGAGRLGTEAFF,TGTGCCAGCAGCTTAGTAGGGGCAGGGAGGCTGGGCACTGAAGCTTTCTTT